The sequence of this T cell receptor beta chain was determined in a study of regulatory T cells in long-lasting Graves disease (dated by TCRdb to the early 2020s). Turning to the overall study: Patients with newly diagnosed Graves' disease had been on antithyroid drugs for under 3 months. Patients with persistent Graves' disease were compared with patients with newly diagnosed Graves' disease using TCR sequencing and RNA sequencing of peripheral blood. The study took place in China and was registered as a clinical trial. A total of around 35 samples underwent TCR sequencing, from roughly 13 patients with persistent Graves' disease and 20 patients with newly diagnosed Graves' disease. Summary of the overall study and its limitations: Compared with newly diagnosed patients, patients with persistent Graves' disease had lower TCR Shannon entropy and fewer highly expanded clones, which suggests clonal expansion. Sequencing and analysis were restricted to the TCR beta chain. Because the primary lesion, thyroid tissue, could not be accessed, the study looked at peripheral blood alone. As a limitation, the authors acknowledged that the small sample size may reduce accuracy. A larger number of public clonotypes was shared among persistent patients (more than 2,500) than among newly diagnosed patients (about 990). TRBV28, TRBJ1-2 and TRBJ2-5 were preferentially used in persistent disease, while TRBV20-1 and TRBJ2-1 were favored in newly diagnosed disease.

This clonotype was detected a few times. Its antigen is unknown. Mismatch with germline at one junction end may stem from a read error. The library was produced with multiplex PCR. Sequencing took place on an Illumina HiSeq 4000. TCR beta libraries were built with iRepertoire HTBI primers and Arm-PCR amplification of CDR3 regions. Before sequencing, the PCR products went through gel purification. In the authors' own workflow: Gene usage analysis of CDR3 amino acid clonotypes relied on the 60 or so TRBV and over 13 TRBJ segments identified across samples. COPE and FqMerger were used to merge filtered high-quality paired reads into contigs. BLAST was used to align contigs to IMGT TRBV, TRBD and TRBJ reference genes, with CDR3 defined following IMGT. Any clonotype with a frequency above 0.1% was counted as a highly expanded clone. Shannon entropy was used to measure repertoire diversity, and the Gini coefficient was used to measure V-J evenness. Clonotypes shared by more than one individual were considered public. TCRdb ran its own pipeline on the public reads, namely fastp trimming at Q25 and MiXCR clone calling, and kept in-frame beta chains. Entries are consolidated by CDR3 protein sequence, retaining the most common genes and DNA. TCRdb, not the original authors, processed these V and J calls. The sample profile shows approximately 470,000 distinct CDR3 sequences; roughly 15% of them were found once. 12% of the sample lies in the top ten.

The time point label corresponds to: newly diagnosed GD, antithyroid drugs for less than 3 months. RNA was extracted from PBMCs in TRIzol for both TCR sequencing and RNA sequencing. The diagnosis of Graves' disease followed American Thyroid Association guidelines. Recruitment of patients was carried out at an endocrinology department in Xi'an, China. Each patient gave approximately 10 milliliters of peripheral blood, collected in an EDTA anticoagulant tube. Ficoll Paque Plus density gradient separation was used to isolate PBMCs, and no additional T cell sorting was done. An Agilent 2100 Bioanalyzer and agarose gel were used to assess RNA quality, and a NanoDrop 2000 was used to measure RNA concentration. The CDR3, cysteine through phenylalanine, is 14 amino acids long. Just the 42-base CDR3 DNA is kept, in frame starting at base 1. For CDR1 and CDR2, the germline V gene lists KGHSH and LQKENI. This sample also appeared in a second study, on T cells in Graves' hyperthyroidism and ophthalmopathy. That second report states: Stable Graves' hyperthyroidism was defined as no progression to ophthalmopathy during 18 months of follow-up. Hyperthyroidism patients were newly diagnosed, with disease duration under 2 months, and aged 18 to 65 years. The study excluded patients with uncontrolled infections, other autoimmune diseases, pregnancy or lactation. Clinical symptoms, serum thyroxine and TRAb, thyroid ultrasound, and orbital computed tomography formed the basis for the diagnoses. A first-round RT-PCR of the TCR CDR3 used the HTBI primer set with the Qiagen OneStep RT-PCR kit. Most expanded thyroid clonotypes (frequency above 0.001) were also detected in blood, suggesting blood repertoires may reflect thyroid immune responses. A 13 V-J signature model separated ophthalmopathy from stable hyperthyroidism, with approximately 87% sensitivity and just under 84% specificity in cross-validation and 80%/75% in testing. In validation, the model predicted progression to ophthalmopathy with 60% to 71% sensitivity and 72% to 85% specificity, a median of approximately 6.5 months before onset. To identify TCR V-J signatures that set the groups apart, the researchers used a discovery cohort of about a hundred patients, made up of 40 to 45 with Graves' ophthalmopathy and 57 with stable Graves' hyperthyroidism. Prospective prediction of ophthalmopathy was tested in an independent validation cohort consisting of 18 hyperthyroidism patients and approximately 16 patients who later progressed to ophthalmopathy. For training and testing, the 100 or so patients in the discovery cohort were randomly divided in a 7:3 ratio. The study also compared thyroid tissue and blood T-cell repertoires from 5 to 7 Graves' hyperthyroidism patients. Once sampling was done, hyperthyroidism patients were given methimazole at a starting dose of 30 mg daily, whereas ophthalmopathy patients were given high-dose intravenous methylprednisolone. Libraries were constructed in a second round of multiplex PCR, after which size selection and purification were performed. Paired-end sequencing of the libraries was performed with 100 bp reads on an Illumina HiSeq2000. SOAPnuke was used to process the raw data, throwing out any read that contained adapters or uncalled bases, had a mean Phred below 15, or lacked an exact constant-primer or identifier match. High-quality paired reads were merged with COPE v1.2.5, and unique nucleotide sequences were defined as clonotypes. MiTCR v1.1 was used to align clonotypes to the IMGT TRBV, TRBD and TRBJ reference segments. Only V-J combinations with frequency above 0.0001, covering about 99% of repertoires, were analysed. A TCS score was defined as the ratio between F50 (clonal expansion) and ExV (chaos), using BLOSUM62-based TCRdist between CDR3 peptides within each V-J. Welch's t-statistics and random forest reduced approximately 520 V-J features to 10 to 15, which were used in a naive Bayes classifier (R e1071). Sample size was not statistically predetermined, and blinding of investigators to group allocation was not performed. The paper describes TCR Vbeta CDR3 sequencing of 120 to 150 peripheral blood samples, made up of roughly 40 ophthalmopathy patients, around 78 hyperthyroidism patients and roughly 17 progressor patients.

The specimen was peripheral blood mononuclear cells (PBMCs), collected at new diagnosis, from a patient treated with antithyroid drugs. This clonotype was obtained from a man in his forties with Graves disease. Donor details come from another sample of the same person, matched by shared clones. Recombination linked TRBV18 to TRBJ1-1, with a tentative D gene TRBD1 over 5 matching bases. The CDR3 reads as follows: CASSPEGMNTEALF. The bases read TGTGCCAGCTCACCCGAGGGGATGAACACTGAAGCTCTCTTT.